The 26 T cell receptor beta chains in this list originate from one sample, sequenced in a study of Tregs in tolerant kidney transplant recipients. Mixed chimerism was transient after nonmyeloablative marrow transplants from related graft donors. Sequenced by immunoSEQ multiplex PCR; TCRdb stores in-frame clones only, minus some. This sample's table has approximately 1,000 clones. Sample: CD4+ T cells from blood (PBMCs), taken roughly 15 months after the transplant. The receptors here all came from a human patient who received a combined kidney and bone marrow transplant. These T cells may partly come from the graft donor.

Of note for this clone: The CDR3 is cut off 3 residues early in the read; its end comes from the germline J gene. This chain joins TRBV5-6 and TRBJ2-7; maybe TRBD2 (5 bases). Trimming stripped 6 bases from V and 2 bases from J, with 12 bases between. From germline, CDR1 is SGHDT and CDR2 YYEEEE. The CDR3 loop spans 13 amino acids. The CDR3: CASNQDFPYEQYF. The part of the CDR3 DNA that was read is TGTGCCAGCAACCAGGACTTCCCCTACGAG.

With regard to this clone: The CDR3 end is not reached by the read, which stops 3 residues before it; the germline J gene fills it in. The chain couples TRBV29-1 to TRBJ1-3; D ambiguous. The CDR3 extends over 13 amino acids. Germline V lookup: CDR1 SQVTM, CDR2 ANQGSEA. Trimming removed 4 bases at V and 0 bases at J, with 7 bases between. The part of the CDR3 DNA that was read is TGCAGCGTTGGGTACAGCTCTGGAAACACC. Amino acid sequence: CSVGYSSGNT. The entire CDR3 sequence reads CSVGYSSGNTIYF.

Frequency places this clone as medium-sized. The sequenced CDR3 bases are TGTGCCAGTAGGGGAACAGGGTACCACGAG. Residues: CASRGTGYHE. The entire CDR3 protein is CASRGTGYHEQYF. The chain employs TRBV19 and TRBJ2-7; D might be TRBD1 (6 bases). The CDR3 end falls 3 residues outside the read, so it is completed with the germline J gene. V lost 6 bases and J 5 bases, leaving 14 bases between the germline ends. Germline loops: CDR1 LNHDA, CDR2 SQIVND (reference sequence). The CDR3 has 13 residues.

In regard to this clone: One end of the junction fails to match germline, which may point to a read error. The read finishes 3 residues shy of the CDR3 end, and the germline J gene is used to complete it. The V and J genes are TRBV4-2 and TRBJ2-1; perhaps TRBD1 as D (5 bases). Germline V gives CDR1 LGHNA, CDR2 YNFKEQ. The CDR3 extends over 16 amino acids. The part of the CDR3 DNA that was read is TGCGCCAGCAGCCAAGGGTCGACAGCGTCCTACAATGAG. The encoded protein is CASSQGSTASYNE. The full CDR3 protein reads CASSQGSTASYNEQFF.

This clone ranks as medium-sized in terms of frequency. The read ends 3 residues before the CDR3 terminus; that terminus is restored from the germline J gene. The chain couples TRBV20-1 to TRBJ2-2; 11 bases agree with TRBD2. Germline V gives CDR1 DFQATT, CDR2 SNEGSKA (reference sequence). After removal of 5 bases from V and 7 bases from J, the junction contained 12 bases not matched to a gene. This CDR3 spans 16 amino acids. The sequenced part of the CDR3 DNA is TGCAGTGCTGGAGGGGGACTAGCGGTCGAGTACGGGGAG. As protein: CSAGGGLAVEYGE. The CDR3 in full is CSAGGGLAVEYGELFF.

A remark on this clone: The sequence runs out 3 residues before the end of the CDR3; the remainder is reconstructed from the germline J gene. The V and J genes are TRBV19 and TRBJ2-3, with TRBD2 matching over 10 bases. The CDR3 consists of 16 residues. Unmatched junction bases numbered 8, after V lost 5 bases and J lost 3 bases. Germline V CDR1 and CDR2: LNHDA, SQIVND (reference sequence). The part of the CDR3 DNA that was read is TGTGCCAGTAGTCCACTAGCGGGGCGGGGTACAGATACG. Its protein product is CASSPLAGRGTDT. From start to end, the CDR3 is CASSPLAGRGTDTQYF. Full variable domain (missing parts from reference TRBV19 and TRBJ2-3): DGGITQSPKYLFRKEGQNVTLSCEQNLNHDAMYWYRQDPGQGLRLIYYSQIVNDFQKGDIAEGYSVSREKKESFPLTVTSAQKNPTAFYLCASSPLAGRGTDTQYFGPGTRLTVL.

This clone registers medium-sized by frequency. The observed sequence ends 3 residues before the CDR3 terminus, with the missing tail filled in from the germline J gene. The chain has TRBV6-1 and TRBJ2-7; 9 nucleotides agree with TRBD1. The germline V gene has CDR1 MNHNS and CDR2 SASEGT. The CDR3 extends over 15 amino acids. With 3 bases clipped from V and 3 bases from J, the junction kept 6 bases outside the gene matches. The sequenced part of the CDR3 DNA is TGTGCCAGCAGTGATCCGGGACAGGGCATCTACGAG. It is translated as CASSDPGQGIYE. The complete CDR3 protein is CASSDPGQGIYEQYF.

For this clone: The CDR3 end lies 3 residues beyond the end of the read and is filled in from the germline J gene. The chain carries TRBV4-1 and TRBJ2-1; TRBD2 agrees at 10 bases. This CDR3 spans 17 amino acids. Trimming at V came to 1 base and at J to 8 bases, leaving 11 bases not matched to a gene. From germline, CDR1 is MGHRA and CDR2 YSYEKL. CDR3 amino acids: CASSQVYRTSGDDEQFF. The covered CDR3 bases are TGCGCCAGCAGCCAAGTTTATCGAACTAGCGGGGACGATGAG.

The sequenced CDR3 bases are TGTGCCAGTAGTTCCGGGACAGGGGCCTACGAG. Translating gives CASSSGTGAYE. The whole CDR3 is CASSSGTGAYEQYF. The gene calls are TRBV19 and TRBJ2-7; TRBD1 matches at 10 bases. The missing CDR3 end, 3 residues past where the read stops, is filled in from the germline J gene. The junction had 3 bases not matched to a gene; V was cut back by 5 bases and J by 2 bases. Germline CDR1 is LNHDA and CDR2 is SQIVND (reference sequence). The CDR3 runs 14 residues.

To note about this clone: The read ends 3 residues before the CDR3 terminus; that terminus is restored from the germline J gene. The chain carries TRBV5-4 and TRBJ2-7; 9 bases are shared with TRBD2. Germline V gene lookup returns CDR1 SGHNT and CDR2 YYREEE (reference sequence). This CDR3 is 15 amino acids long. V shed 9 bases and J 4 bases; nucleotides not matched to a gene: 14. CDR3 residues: CATRAGGPSAYEQYF. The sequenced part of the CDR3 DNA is TGTGCCACCCGGGCGGGGGGGCCCTCAGCGTACGAG.

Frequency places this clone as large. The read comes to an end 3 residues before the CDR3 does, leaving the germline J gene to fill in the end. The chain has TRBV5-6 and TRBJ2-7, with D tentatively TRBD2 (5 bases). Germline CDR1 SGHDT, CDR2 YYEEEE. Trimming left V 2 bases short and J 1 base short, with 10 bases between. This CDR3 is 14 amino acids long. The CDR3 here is CASSLPAESYEQYF. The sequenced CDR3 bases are TGTGCCAGCAGCTTACCAGCGGAGTCCTACGAG.

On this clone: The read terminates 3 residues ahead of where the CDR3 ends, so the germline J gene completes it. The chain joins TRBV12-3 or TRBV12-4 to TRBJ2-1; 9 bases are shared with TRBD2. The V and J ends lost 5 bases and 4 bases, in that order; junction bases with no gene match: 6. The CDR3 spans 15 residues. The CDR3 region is CASSQVAGAYNEQFF. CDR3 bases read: TGTGCCAGCAGTCAAGTAGCGGGAGCTTACAATGAG.

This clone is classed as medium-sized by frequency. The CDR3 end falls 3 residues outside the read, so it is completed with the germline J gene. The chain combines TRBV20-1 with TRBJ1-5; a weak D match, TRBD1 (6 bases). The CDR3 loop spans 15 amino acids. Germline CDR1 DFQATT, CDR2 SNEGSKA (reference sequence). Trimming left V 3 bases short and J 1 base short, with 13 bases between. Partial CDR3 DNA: TGCAGTGCTAGGTCGTCGGGGGGCAGCAATCAGCCC. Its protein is CSARSSGGSNQP. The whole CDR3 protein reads CSARSSGGSNQPQHF.

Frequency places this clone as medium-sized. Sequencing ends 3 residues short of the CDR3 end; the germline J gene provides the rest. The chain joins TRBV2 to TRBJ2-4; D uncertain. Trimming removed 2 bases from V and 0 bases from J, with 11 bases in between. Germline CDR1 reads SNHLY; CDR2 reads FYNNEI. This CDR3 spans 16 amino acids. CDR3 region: CASSESAGRAKNIQYF. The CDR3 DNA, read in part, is TGTGCCAGCAGTGAATCGGCAGGCCGAGCCAAAAACATT.

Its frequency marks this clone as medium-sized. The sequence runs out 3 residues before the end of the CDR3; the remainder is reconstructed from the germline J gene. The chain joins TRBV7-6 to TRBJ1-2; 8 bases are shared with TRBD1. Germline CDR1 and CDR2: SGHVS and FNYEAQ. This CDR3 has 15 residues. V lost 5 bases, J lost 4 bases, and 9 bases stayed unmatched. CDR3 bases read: TGTGCCAGCAGCCCTGAGGAAACAGGGGGCTATGGC. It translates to CASSPEETGGYG. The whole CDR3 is CASSPEETGGYGYTF.

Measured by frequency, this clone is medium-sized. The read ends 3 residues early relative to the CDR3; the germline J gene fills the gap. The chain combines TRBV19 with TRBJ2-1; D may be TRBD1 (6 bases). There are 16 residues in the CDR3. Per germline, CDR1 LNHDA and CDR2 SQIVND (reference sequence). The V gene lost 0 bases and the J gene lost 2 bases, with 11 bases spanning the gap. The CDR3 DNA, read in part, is TGTGCCAGTAGTATAGAAGGGGGTTCCCCCTACAATGAG. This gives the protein CASSIEGGSPYNE. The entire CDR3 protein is CASSIEGGSPYNEQFF.

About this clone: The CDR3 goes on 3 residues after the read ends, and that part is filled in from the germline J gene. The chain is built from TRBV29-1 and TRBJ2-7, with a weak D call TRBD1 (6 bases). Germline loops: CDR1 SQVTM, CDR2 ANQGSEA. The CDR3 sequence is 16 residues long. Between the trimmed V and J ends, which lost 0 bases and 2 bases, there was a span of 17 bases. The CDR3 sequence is CSVEEGWDRGTYEQYF. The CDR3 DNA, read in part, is TGCAGCGTTGAAGAGGGTTGGGATAGGGGGACCTACGAG.

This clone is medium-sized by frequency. CDR3 DNA (partial): TGTGCCACCACGCCGAGCCAGGGGAATGAA. This codes for CATTPSQGNE. The whole CDR3 is CATTPSQGNEAFF. J is TRBJ1-1 and V is TRBV19, with a weak D call TRBD1 (6 bases). Read coverage stops 3 residues before the CDR3 terminus; the germline J gene supplies the remainder. This CDR3 spans 13 amino acids. The germline V gene encodes CDR1 LNHDA and CDR2 SQIVND (reference sequence). The germline V and J ends were trimmed by 10 bases and 7 bases, with 19 bases remaining between them. Looking up the rest from reference TRBV19 and TRBJ1-1 gives the full variable domain: DGGITQSPKYLFRKEGQNVTLSCEQNLNHDAMYWYRQDPGQGLRLIYYSQIVNDFQKGDIAEGYSVSREKKESFPLTVTSAQKNPTAFYLCATTPSQGNEAFFGQGTRLTVV.

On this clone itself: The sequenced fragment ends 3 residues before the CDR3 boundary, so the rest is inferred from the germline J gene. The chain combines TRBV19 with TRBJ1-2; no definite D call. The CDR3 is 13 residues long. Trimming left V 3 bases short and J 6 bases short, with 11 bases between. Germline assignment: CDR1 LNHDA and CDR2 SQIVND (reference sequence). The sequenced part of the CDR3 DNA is TGTGCCAGTAGTATGGGTTCTAGTGATGGC. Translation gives CASSMGSSDG. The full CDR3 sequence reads CASSMGSSDGYTF. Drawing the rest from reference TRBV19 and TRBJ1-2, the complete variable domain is DGGITQSPKYLFRKEGQNVTLSCEQNLNHDAMYWYRQDPGQGLRLIYYSQIVNDFQKGDIAEGYSVSREKKESFPLTVTSAQKNPTAFYLCASSMGSSDGYTFGSGTRLTVV.

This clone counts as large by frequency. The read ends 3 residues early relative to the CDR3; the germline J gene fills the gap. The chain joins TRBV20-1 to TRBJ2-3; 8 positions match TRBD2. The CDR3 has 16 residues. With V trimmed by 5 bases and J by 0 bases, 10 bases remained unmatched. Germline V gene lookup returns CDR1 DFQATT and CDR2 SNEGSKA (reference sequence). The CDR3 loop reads CSAPNKLAGSTDTQYF. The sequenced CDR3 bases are TGCAGTGCTCCGAACAAGCTAGCGGGTAGCACAGATACG.

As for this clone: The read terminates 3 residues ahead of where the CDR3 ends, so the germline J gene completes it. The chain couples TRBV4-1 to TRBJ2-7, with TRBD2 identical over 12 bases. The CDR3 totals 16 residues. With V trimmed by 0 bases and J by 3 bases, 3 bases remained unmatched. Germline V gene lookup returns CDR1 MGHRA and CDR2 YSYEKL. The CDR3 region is CASSQDATSGSYEQYF. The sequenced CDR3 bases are TGCGCCAGCAGCCAAGACGCGACTAGCGGGAGCTACGAG.

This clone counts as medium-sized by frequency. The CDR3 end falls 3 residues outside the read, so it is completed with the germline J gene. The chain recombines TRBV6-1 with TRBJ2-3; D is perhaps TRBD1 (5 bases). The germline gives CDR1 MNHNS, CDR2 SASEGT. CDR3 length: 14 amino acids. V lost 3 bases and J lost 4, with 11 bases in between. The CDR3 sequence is CASSEGLSSDTQYF. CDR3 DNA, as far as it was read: TGTGCCAGCAGTGAGGGGCTAAGCTCAGATACG.

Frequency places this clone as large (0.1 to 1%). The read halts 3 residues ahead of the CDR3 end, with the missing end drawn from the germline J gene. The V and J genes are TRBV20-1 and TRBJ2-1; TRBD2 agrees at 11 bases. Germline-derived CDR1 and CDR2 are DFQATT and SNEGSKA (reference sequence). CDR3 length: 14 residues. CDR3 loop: CSPTGTSGTIEQFF. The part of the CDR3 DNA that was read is TGCAGCCCCACCGGGACTAGCGGAACCATTGAG.

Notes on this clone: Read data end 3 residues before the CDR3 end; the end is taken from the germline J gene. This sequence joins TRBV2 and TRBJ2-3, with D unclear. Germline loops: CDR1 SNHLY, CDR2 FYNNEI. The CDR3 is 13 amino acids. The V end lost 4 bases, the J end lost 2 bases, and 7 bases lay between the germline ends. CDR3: CASSVYYTDTQYF. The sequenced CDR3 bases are TGTGCCAGCAGTGTCTATTACACAGATACG.

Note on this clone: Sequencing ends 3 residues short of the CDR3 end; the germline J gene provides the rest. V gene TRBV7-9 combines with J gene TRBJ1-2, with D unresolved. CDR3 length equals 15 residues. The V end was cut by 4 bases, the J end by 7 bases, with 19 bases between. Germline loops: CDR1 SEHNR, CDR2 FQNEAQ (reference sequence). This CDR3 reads CASSSGGMEVAGYTF. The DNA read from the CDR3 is TGTGCCAGCAGCTCAGGCGGGATGGAGGTCGCTGGC.

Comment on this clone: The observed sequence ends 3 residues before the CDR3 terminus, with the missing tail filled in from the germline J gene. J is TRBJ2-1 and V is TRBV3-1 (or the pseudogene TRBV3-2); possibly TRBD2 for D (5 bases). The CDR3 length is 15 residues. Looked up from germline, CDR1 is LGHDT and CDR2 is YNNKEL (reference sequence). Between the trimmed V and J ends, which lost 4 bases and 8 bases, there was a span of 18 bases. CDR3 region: CASSPPDRGLDEQFF. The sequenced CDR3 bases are TGTGCCAGCAGCCCCCCCGACCGCGGGTTAGATGAG.